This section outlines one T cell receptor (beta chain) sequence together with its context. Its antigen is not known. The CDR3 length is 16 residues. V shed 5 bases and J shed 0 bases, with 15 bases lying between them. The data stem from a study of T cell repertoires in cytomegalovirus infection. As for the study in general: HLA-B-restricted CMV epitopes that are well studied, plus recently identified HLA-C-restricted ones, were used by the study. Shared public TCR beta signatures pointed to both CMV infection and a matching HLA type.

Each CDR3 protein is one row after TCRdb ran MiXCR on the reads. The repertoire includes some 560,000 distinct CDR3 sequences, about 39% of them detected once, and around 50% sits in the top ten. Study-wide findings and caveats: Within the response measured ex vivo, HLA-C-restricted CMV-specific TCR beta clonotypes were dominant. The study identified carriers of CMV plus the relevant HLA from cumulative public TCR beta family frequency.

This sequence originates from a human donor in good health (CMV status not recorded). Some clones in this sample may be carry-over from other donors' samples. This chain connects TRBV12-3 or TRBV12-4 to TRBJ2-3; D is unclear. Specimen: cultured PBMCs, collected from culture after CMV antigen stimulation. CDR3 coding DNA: TGTGCCAGCAGTCCCCCCCCTGGCGAAAGCACAGATACGCAGTATTTT. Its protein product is CASSPPPGESTDTQYF.